This record covers a single T cell receptor (beta chain). This record comes from a study of CD8 T cells in Susac syndrome. cDNA came from approximately 0.5 to 1 ug RNA primed by random hexamers. TCRdb redid the calling of the immunoSEQ multiplex PCR reads with MiXCR, one entry per CDR3 protein. The data contain 300,000 to 350,000 distinct CDR3 sequences, 92% of them singletons. The origin of this receptor is a human donor with multiple sclerosis. Sequenced material: CD4+ T cells from PBMCs.

The CDR3 DNA is TGTGCCAGCAGCCAAGAGGCTAGCGGGGGGGACGGCCATGAGCAGTTCTTC. Translation gives CASSQEASGGDGHEQFF. The chain has TRBV3-1 and TRBJ2-1; 12 bases map to TRBD2. Germline CDR1 is LGHDT and CDR2 is YNNKEL (reference sequence). The length of the CDR3 is 17 residues. V shed 0 bases and J 8 bases; nucleotides not matched to a gene: 8.